The rows below give T cell receptor beta chains drawn from one sample of a study of cytomegalovirus exposure and HLA in healthy donors. Measured with immunoSEQ multiplex PCR; TCRdb has only the in-frame clones, and not every one. The sample table sets out some 120,000 clones. The sample taken for sequencing was PBMCs. The receptors here all came from a man under 40 in good health and CMV-seronegative. Each CDR3 is given with its conserved first and last residue. D genes are given only for firm matches.

j_call v_call d_call cdr3_aa
TRBJ2-7 TRBV5-1 TRBD1 CASRGQGSSYEQYF
TRBJ2-1 TRBV28 NA CASSLIRLWGDVGNEQFF
TRBJ1-1 TRBV5-6 TRBD1 CASSLIRGSKAEAFF
TRBJ1-5 TRBV29-1 NA CSVGEGHQPQHF
TRBJ2-7 TRBV5-4 NA CASSSWGERAAAGQYF
TRBJ2-5 TRBV14 NA CASSLGTLQETQYF
TRBJ1-2 TRBV5-4 NA CASSLPQGNYGYTF
TRBJ2-1 TRBV28 TRBD2 CASSQRGGEQFF
TRBJ2-3 TRBV2 TRBD2 CASRWLAGTDTQYF
TRBJ1-2 TRBV29-1 NA CSVLKDSYGYTF
TRBJ1-1 TRBV5-1 NA CASSLGRGNTEAFF
TRBJ2-2 TRBV7-2 NA CASSLGGPNTGELFF
TRBJ1-1 TRBV19 NA CASSIDHRNTEAFF
TRBJ2-5 TRBV5-1 TRBD2 CASSLLSSGAETQYF
TRBJ2-6 TRBV6-1 NA CASSEASSGANVLTF
TRBJ2-7 TRBV19 NA CASRKTPKSSYEQYF
TRBJ2-7 TRBV28 TRBD2 CASSLWGGGYTYEQYF
TRBJ1-1 TRBV2 NA CASSVQGSEAFF
TRBJ2-7 TRBV7-9 TRBD1 CASRDRGHEQYF
TRBJ2-2 TRBV7-7 NA CASSSHMTGELFF
TRBJ2-3 TRBV18 NA CASSPSVASGTDTQYF
TRBJ1-6 TRBV5-6 NA CASSANYGGNSPLHF
TRBJ2-3 TRBV5-4 NA CASSLWEEGGSDTQYF